One TCR beta chain is described in this entry. Its cognate antigen is unknown. This record comes from a study of beta chain features in type 1 diabetes. Expressed TCRB transcripts were sequenced because the isolated RNA had all been reverse transcribed beforehand. Read counts averaged roughly 3.7 million for samples of naive, central memory and regulatory T cells. Sequencing was performed with immunoSEQ multiplex PCR; in TCRdb, only in-frame clones are kept and a portion is missing. The table shows more than 150,000 clones, with about 10% occurring only once. The study, taken as a whole, reports: Type 1 diabetes patients showed a moderate but significant shortening of TCRB CDR3s in all four CD4+ subsets.

Sequenced: central memory CD4+ T cells from blood. The source is a woman in her thirties with type 1 diabetes.

Here the CDR3 reads CASSLAGTSVYNEQFF. DNA for the CDR3: TGCGCCAGCAGCTTGGCCGGGACTAGCGTTTACAATGAGCAGTTCTTC. V and J are TRBV5-1 and TRBJ2-1; 10 bases fit TRBD2. The CDR3 runs to 16 residues. V was pared by 0 bases and J by 4 bases, with 4 bases of the junction left unmatched. Germline V gene lookup returns CDR1 SGHRS and CDR2 YFSETQ.